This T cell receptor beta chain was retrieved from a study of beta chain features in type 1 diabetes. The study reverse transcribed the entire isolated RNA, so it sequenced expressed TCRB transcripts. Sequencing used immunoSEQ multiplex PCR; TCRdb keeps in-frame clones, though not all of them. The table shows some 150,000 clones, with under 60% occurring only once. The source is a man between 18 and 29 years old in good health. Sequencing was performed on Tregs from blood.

CDR3 loop: CASSVVAGANVLTF. CDR3 DNA sequence: TGTGCCAGCAGCGTAGTCGCTGGGGCCAACGTCCTGACTTTC. V usage is TRBV9 and J usage is TRBJ2-6; unclear D gene. The germline gives CDR1 SGDLS, CDR2 YYNGEE. The V and J ends lost 0 bases and 2 bases respectively, with 3 bases between them. This CDR3 is 14 amino acids long. The variable domain in full, completed from reference TRBV9 and TRBJ2-6, reads DSGVTQTPKHLITATGQRVTLRCSPRSGDLSVYWYQQSLDQGLQFLIQYYNGEERAKGNILERFSAQQFPDLHSELNLSSLELGDSALYFCASSVVAGANVLTFGAGSRLTVL.